Listed here are 30 T cell receptor beta chains from one sample, sequenced in a study of early T cells in non-severe SARS-CoV-2 infection. Each CDR3 protein gets one entry after TCRdb re-called the 5' RACE reads with MiXCR. Seen here are tens of thousands of distinct CDR3 sequences, roughly 5.4% observed once, and the top ten hold 6%. The sample in question was whole blood, obtained at baseline. The receptors stem from an adult who was a healthcare worker with PCR-confirmed SARS-CoV-2 infection or an uninfected control (not recorded which).

This clonotype was seen many times. This CDR3 is CASSYSGSSSAYNEQFF. Here the CDR3 DNA reads TGTGCCAGCAGTTACTCCGGGTCCTCAAGCGCCTACAATGAGCAGTTCTTC. The chain couples TRBV6-5 to TRBJ2-1; D not resolved. The CDR3 is 17 residues long. Trimming shortened V by 0 bases and J by 2 bases, and 14 bases separated the two germline ends. Germline V gene data show CDR1 as MNHEY and CDR2 as SVGAGI.

J is TRBJ2-5 and V is TRBV7-7; 9 bases line up with TRBD1. Germline values: CDR1 SSHAT, CDR2 FNYEAQ (reference sequence). The V and J ends lost 5 bases and 4 bases, in that order; junction bases with no gene match: 8. This CDR3 comprises 15 residues. This chain's CDR3 is CASSIQGAQGETQYF. The CDR3 DNA is TGTGCCAGCAGCATACAGGGGGCGCAAGGAGAGACCCAGTACTTC. The variable domain in full, with the rest retrieved from reference TRBV7-7 and TRBJ2-5, is GAGVSQSPRYKVTKRGQDVTLRCDPISSHATLYWYQQALGQGPEFLTYFNYEAQPDKSGLPSDRFSAERPEGSISTLTIQRTEQRDSAMYRCASSIQGAQGETQYFGPGTRLLVL.

The chain recombines TRBV6-5 with TRBJ2-1, with 13 nucleotides matching TRBD2. CDR1 is MNHEY, CDR2 SVGAGI, per germline. The V and J ends lost 5 bases and 4 bases, in that order; junction bases with no gene match: 14. This CDR3 has 19 amino acids. In nucleotides, the CDR3 is TGTGCCAGCAGTGATACTAGCGGGAGGGGCAAACGCCCATACAATGAGCAGTTCTTC. It encodes CASSDTSGRGKRPYNEQFF.

This clonotype showed up many times. The chain recombines TRBV7-2 with TRBJ2-6; TRBD2 aligns across 7 bases. J was trimmed by 4 bases and V by 4 bases; bases with no gene match: 4. In germline, CDR1 is SGHTA, CDR2 FQGNSA. This CDR3 comprises 15 residues. CDR3 coding DNA: TGTGCCAGCAGCTGGGCGGGGGTAGGGGCCAACGTCCTGACTTTC. It is translated as CASSWAGVGANVLTF.

This clonotype was counted at least ten times. The V and J genes are TRBV7-6 and TRBJ2-5; no definite D call. The V gene's germline CDR1 is SGHVS and CDR2 FNYEAQ. V gave up 1 base and J gave up 4 bases, with 13 bases separating them. This CDR3 spans 15 amino acids. Here the CDR3 reads CASSLEWSLGETQYF. Written as DNA, the CDR3 is TGTGCCAGCAGCTTAGAGTGGAGTCTCGGAGAGACCCAGTACTTC.

The sample holds many counts of this clonotype. The chain employs TRBV7-9 and TRBJ1-5; D is uncertain. Deletions cut 5 bases from V and 3 bases from J, with 11 bases between. The CDR3 is 14 residues long. Germline values: CDR1 SEHNR, CDR2 FQNEAQ (reference sequence). The DNA for the CDR3 is TGTGCCAGCAGCCCGCATAGAAACAATCAGCCCCAGCATTTT. Translated, it gives CASSPHRNNQPQHF.

This chain uses TRBV12-2 with TRBJ2-7; the table's D call, TRBD2, has no DNA check behind it. TRBV12-2 counts as a pseudogene. The CDR3 runs 15 residues. In nucleotides, the CDR3 is TGTGCAAGTCGCTGGACTAGCGGGAGCCCCTACGAGCAGTACGTC. Residues: CASRWTSGSPYEQYV.

This clonotype was recorded at least ten times. The V call is TRBV10-2, the J call TRBJ1-1, with unresolved D. The CDR3 consists of 14 residues. The V end was cut by 10 bases, the J end by 0 bases, with 15 bases between. Germline CDR1 WSHSY, CDR2 SAAADI. The CDR3 DNA sequence: TGCGCCACCCACTCTCTCCTCCTGAACACTGAAGCTTTCTTT. Amino acids: CATHSLLLNTEAFF.

The chain employs TRBV10-1 and TRBJ2-1, with no clear D. The germline V and J ends were trimmed by 0 bases and 7 bases, with 10 bases remaining between them. Looked up from germline, CDR1 is WNHNN and CDR2 is SYGVQD (reference sequence). The CDR3 extends over 14 amino acids. The CDR3 loop reads CASSESLGRNEQFF. The CDR3 bases are TGCGCCAGCAGTGAGTCGCTGGGTCGGAATGAGCAGTTCTTC.

The table lists this clonotype with many counts. The chain couples TRBV5-1 to TRBJ2-5; D remains ambiguous. Trimming took off 0 bases at V and 1 base at J, with 4 bases between the two ends. The CDR3 sequence is 13 residues long. Germline assignment: CDR1 SGHRS and CDR2 YFSETQ. CDR3 protein: CASSLVSQETQYF. CDR3 in DNA: TGCGCCAGCAGCTTGGTCAGCCAAGAGACCCAGTACTTC.

In this sample, this clonotype turned up a few times. V and J are TRBV4-1 and TRBJ1-6; D remains unclear. The CDR3 consists of 16 residues. Trimming took off 0 bases at V and 5 bases at J, with 11 bases between the two ends. The germline CDR1 and CDR2 sequences are MGHRA and YSYEKL. DNA of the CDR3: TGCGCCAGCAGCCAAGAGGCGCAGCAGAATAATTCACCCCTCCACTTT. Protein product: CASSQEAQQNNSPLHF.

This clonotype was counted ten times or more. The V call is TRBV5-4, the J call TRBJ2-3, with 9 positions matching TRBD2. The V and J ends lost 0 bases and 2 bases, in that order; junction bases with no gene match: 1. Germline CDR1 is SGHNT and CDR2 is YYREEE (reference sequence). There are 15 residues in the CDR3. CDR3 in DNA: TGTGCCAGCAGCTTGGGACTAGCGGACACAGATACGCAGTATTTT. Amino acids: CASSLGLADTDTQYF.

This clonotype was detected many times. The chain joins TRBV19 to TRBJ2-5; no clear D. The CDR3 extends over 11 amino acids. The V gene's germline CDR1 is LNHDA and CDR2 SQIVND (reference sequence). Trimming shortened V by 6 bases and J by 0 bases, and 2 bases separated the two germline ends. The CDR3 loop reads CASSDQETQYF. Here the CDR3 DNA reads TGTGCCAGTAGCGACCAAGAGACCCAGTACTTC.

This chain uses TRBV5-1 with TRBJ1-1, with D perhaps TRBD1 (6 bases). The CDR3 loop spans 14 amino acids. The ends were cut back, 4 bases at V and 2 bases at J, with 12 bases in the middle. Germline assignment: CDR1 SGHRS and CDR2 YFSETQ. As DNA, the CDR3 is TGCGCCAGCAGCCCCGGACAGCCCAACACTGAAGCTTTCTTT. Its translation is CASSPGQPNTEAFF.

The sample holds many counts of this clonotype. The chain links TRBV6-1 to TRBJ2-2, with 8 bases aligning to TRBD1. This CDR3 is built from 15 residues. The V gene end was trimmed by 7 bases and the J gene end by 6 bases; junction bases not matched to a gene: 10. Germline V CDR1 and CDR2: MNHNS, SASEGT. This chain's CDR3 is CASILGQGDAGELFF. The CDR3 DNA reads TGTGCCAGCATATTAGGACAGGGTGACGCCGGGGAGCTGTTTTTT.

The chain recombines TRBV4-3 with TRBJ1-1; D unclear. Trimming took 0 bases from V and 6 from J, leaving 8 bases between them. The CDR3 contains 13 residues. Germline CDR1 and CDR2: LGHNA and YSLEER. Here the CDR3 reads CASSQDKGAEAFF. The CDR3 bases are TGCGCCAGCAGCCAAGATAAGGGAGCTGAAGCTTTCTTT.

The rearrangement joins TRBV12-3 or TRBV12-4 to TRBJ2-1; 7 bases match TRBD1. CDR3 length: 15 residues. Trimming at V came to 5 bases and at J to 3 bases, leaving 7 bases not matched to a gene. CDR3 nucleotide sequence: TGTGCCAGCAGTACTTCTGACAGGGACTACAATGAGCAGTTCTTC. Translation: CASSTSDRDYNEQFF.

As for this clonotype: Possible read error: a much larger clone is one base away. Because the CDR3 is missing its conserved closing phenylalanine or tryptophan, this is likely a read error. The chain links TRBV6-1 to TRBJ2-3, with 7 bases that match TRBD1. This CDR3 region has 12 residues. V lost 6 bases to trimming and J lost 7 bases; unmatched junction nucleotides: 4. Germline CDR1 and CDR2: MNHNS and SASEGT. CDR3 in DNA: TGTGCCAGCAGGGGACAGTTGAATACGCAGTATTAT. Protein sequence: CASRGQLNTQYY.

The CDR3 DNA reads TGTGCCAGTAGTATAGCCGGAGGGCCCAGTGAGCAGTTCTTC. Its protein is CASSIAGGPSEQFF. V usage is TRBV19 and J usage is TRBJ2-1, with D perhaps TRBD2 (6 bases). This CDR3 spans 14 amino acids. V dropped 1 base and J dropped 9 bases, with 13 bases sitting between them. CDR1 is LNHDA, CDR2 SQIVND, per germline (reference sequence). Using reference TRBV19 and TRBJ2-1 for the parts outside the CDR3, the full variable domain is DGGITQSPKYLFRKEGQNVTLSCEQNLNHDAMYWYRQDPGQGLRLIYYSQIVNDFQKGDIAEGYSVSREKKESFPLTVTSAQKNPTAFYLCASSIAGGPSEQFFGPGTRLTVL.

This clonotype was recorded many times. The V call is TRBV5-5, the J call TRBJ2-5; no firm D call. V lost 4 bases and J 4 bases, leaving 20 bases between the germline ends. Germline lookup yields CDR1 SGHKS and CDR2 YYEKEE (reference sequence). This CDR3 comprises 16 residues. The chain's CDR3 is CASSDTPNPRLETQYF. For the CDR3, the DNA is TGTGCCAGCAGCGACACCCCCAACCCCCGATTAGAGACCCAGTACTTC. Based on the CDR3 plus reference TRBV5-5 and TRBJ2-5, the full variable domain is DAGVTQSPTHLIKTRGQQVTLRCSPISGHKSVSWYQQVLGQGPQFIFQYYEKEERGRGNFPDRFSARQFPNYSSELNVNALLLGDSALYLCASSDTPNPRLETQYFGPGTRLLVL.

This clonotype was observed many times. This chain links TRBV5-1 with TRBJ2-5, with 9 bases lining up with TRBD2. Germline CDR1 reads SGHRS; CDR2 reads YFSETQ. There are 16 residues in the CDR3. The ends lost 0 bases at V and 5 bases at J; junction bases unmatched: 8. The CDR3 DNA reads as TGCGCCAGCAGCTTGGGTCTAGCGGGGCCGGTGGAGACCCAGTACTTC. It translates to CASSLGLAGPVETQYF.

The sample holds many counts of this clonotype. The V and J genes are TRBV10-3 and TRBJ2-7; D remains unclear. The CDR3 is 13 amino acids. Germline V lookup: CDR1 ENHRY, CDR2 SYGVKD. V dropped 7 bases and J dropped 4 bases, with 14 bases sitting between them. In nucleotides, the CDR3 is TGTGCCATCACCGACCATGAGCTTTACGAGCAGTACTTC. Protein product: CAITDHELYEQYF.

The chain couples TRBV5-1 to TRBJ2-3; D gene uncertain. Germline V gives CDR1 SGHRS, CDR2 YFSETQ. This CDR3 has 16 amino acids. V gave up 0 bases and J gave up 0 bases, with 11 bases separating them. The CDR3 DNA reads TGCGCCAGCAGCTTGGGAATCGGCCATAGCACAGATACGCAGTATTTT. It codes for CASSLGIGHSTDTQYF.

In its sample, this clonotype was seen many times. The V gene is TRBV5-4, the J gene TRBJ1-2; TRBD1 matches at 11 bases. With 4 bases clipped from V and 3 bases from J, the junction kept 8 bases outside the gene matches. CDR3 length: 16 residues. Germline lookup yields CDR1 SGHNT and CDR2 YYREEE (reference sequence). This CDR3 reads CASSRWRGQGDYGYTF. The DNA of the CDR3 is TGTGCCAGCAGCCGTTGGAGGGGACAGGGGGACTATGGCTACACCTTC. The full variable domain, rest sourced from reference TRBV5-4 and TRBJ1-2, is ETGVTQSPTHLIKTRGQQVTLRCSSQSGHNTVSWYQQALGQGPQFIFQYYREEENGRGNFPPRFSGLQFPNYSSELNVNALELDDSALYLCASSRWRGQGDYGYTFGSGTRLTVV.

This clonotype was observed at least ten times. The chain links TRBV12-3 or TRBV12-4 to TRBJ1-1, with D perhaps TRBD1 (6 bases). The CDR3 has 14 residues. V lost 7 bases, J lost 0 bases, and 12 bases lay in between. Here the CDR3 reads CASTRTAMNTEAFF. The DNA of the CDR3 is TGTGCCAGCACCAGGACAGCGATGAACACTGAAGCTTTCTTT.

The CDR3 reads CASSKLDTQYF. The CDR3 DNA sequence: TGTGCCAGTAGTAAGCTAGATACGCAGTATTTT. This chain uses TRBV19 with TRBJ2-3; D unresolved. With 4 bases removed from V and 5 bases from J, the gap between germline ends came to 4 bases. This CDR3 is built from 11 residues. The germline CDR1 and CDR2 sequences are LNHDA and SQIVND (reference sequence).

This clonotype has a count of ten or more. The chain is built from TRBV20-1 and TRBJ2-3; no reliable D call. Looked up from germline, CDR1 is DFQATT and CDR2 is SNEGSKA (reference sequence). The CDR3 length is 13 residues. Trimming took off 5 bases at V and 2 bases at J, with 11 bases between the two ends. The CDR3 region is CSASPPATDTQYF. In DNA form, the CDR3 reads TGCAGTGCTTCGCCCCCCGCCACAGATACGCAGTATTTT.

This clonotype was recorded many times. V usage is TRBV3-1 and J usage is TRBJ2-6; tentative D call: TRBD1 (6 bases). Per germline, CDR1 LGHDT and CDR2 YNNKEL (reference sequence). The CDR3 sequence is 17 residues long. V shed 0 bases and J shed 2 bases, with 11 bases lying between them. The DNA for the CDR3 is TGTGCCAGCAGCCAAGATAGGGGGACCGCTGGGGCCAACGTCCTGACTTTC. Translation: CASSQDRGTAGANVLTF.

This clonotype was seen repeatedly, ten times or more. The V call is TRBV7-2, the J call TRBJ2-7; TRBD1 matches at 9 bases. Germline CDR1 and CDR2: SGHTA and FQGNSA. CDR3 length equals 15 residues. V was pared by 9 bases and J by 5 bases, with 14 bases of the junction left unmatched. The CDR3 loop reads CASTNPGQGMNEQYF. The CDR3 region has the DNA TGTGCCAGTACAAACCCGGGACAGGGTATGAACGAGCAGTACTTC.

As DNA, the CDR3 is TGTGCCAGCAGCTTAGCACTAGCGGGAGGGCGCAATGAGCAGTTCTTC. This sequence encodes CASSLALAGGRNEQFF. This chain connects TRBV7-2 to TRBJ2-1; the match to TRBD2 covers 13 bases. Germline V gene sequence: CDR1 SGHTA, CDR2 FQGNSA. J lost 6 bases, V lost 0 bases, and 2 bases had no gene match. The CDR3 sequence is 16 residues long. Complete variable domain (other parts from reference TRBV7-2 and TRBJ2-1): GAGVSQSPSNKVTEKGKDVELRCDPISGHTALYWYRQSLGQGLEFLIYFQGNSAPDKSGLPSDRFSAERTGGSVSTLTIQRTQQEDSAVYLCASSLALAGGRNEQFFGPGTRLTVL.